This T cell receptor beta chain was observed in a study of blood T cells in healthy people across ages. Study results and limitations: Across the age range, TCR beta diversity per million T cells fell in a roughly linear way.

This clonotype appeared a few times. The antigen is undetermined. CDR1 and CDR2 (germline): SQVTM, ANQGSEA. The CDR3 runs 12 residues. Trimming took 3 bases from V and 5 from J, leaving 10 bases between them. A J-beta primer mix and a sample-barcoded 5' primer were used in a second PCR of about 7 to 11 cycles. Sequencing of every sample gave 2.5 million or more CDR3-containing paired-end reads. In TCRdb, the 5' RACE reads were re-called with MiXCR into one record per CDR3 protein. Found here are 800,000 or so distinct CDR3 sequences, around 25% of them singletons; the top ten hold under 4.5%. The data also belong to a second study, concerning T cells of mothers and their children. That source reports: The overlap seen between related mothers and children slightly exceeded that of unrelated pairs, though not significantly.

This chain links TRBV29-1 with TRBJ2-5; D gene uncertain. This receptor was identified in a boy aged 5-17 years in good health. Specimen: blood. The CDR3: CSVEPGPETQYF. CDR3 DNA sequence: TGCAGCGTTGAGCCGGGTCCGGAGACCCAGTACTTC.